Detailed here is one T cell receptor beta chain. These data originate in a study of regulatory T cells in long-lasting Graves disease. Time point specified: newly diagnosed GD, antithyroid drugs for less than 3 months. There was RNA extracted from PBMCs, and the TCR library was made from it. V was shortened by 3 bases and J by 10 bases, with 7 bases between the two germline ends. From germline, CDR1 is SEHNR and CDR2 FQNEAQ (reference sequence). The CDR3 contains 11 residues. HTBI primers from iRepertoire and Arm-PCR of CDR3 regions yielded the TCR beta libraries. Using its own MiXCR run on the multiplex PCR reads, TCRdb lists one record per CDR3 protein. The sample includes approximately 540,000 distinct CDR3 sequences, more than 10% of them seen just once. A further study also used this sample, focusing on T cells in Graves' hyperthyroidism and ophthalmopathy. This second study notes: Researchers report that a 13 V-J model separated ophthalmopathy from stable hyperthyroidism.

The rearrangement links TRBV7-9 to TRBJ2-1, with D uncertain. The receptor's source is a woman under 40 with Graves disease. The starting material was peripheral blood mononuclear cells (PBMCs), obtained at new diagnosis, from a patient treated with antithyroid drugs. The CDR3 loop is CASSFEYEQFF. The CDR3 DNA sequence: TGTGCCAGCAGCTTCGAATACGAGCAGTTCTTC.